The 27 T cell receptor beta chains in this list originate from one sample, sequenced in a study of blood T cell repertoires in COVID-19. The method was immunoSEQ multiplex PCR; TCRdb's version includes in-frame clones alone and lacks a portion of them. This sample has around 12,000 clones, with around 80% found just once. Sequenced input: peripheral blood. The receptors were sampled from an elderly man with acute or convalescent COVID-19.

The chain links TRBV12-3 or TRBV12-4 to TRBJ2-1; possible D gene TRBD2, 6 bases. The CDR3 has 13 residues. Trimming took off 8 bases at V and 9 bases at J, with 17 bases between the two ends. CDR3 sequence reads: CASYGGTAFEQFF. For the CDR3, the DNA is TGTGCCAGCTACGGGGGAACTGCTTTTGAGCAGTTCTTC.

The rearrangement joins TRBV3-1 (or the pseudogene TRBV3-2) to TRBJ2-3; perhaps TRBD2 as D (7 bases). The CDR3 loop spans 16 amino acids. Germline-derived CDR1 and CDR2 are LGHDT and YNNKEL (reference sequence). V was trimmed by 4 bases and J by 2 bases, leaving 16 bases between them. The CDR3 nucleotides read TGTGCCAGCAGCCTGAGTGCGGGGGCGAACACAGATACGCAGTATTTT. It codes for CASSLSAGANTDTQYF.

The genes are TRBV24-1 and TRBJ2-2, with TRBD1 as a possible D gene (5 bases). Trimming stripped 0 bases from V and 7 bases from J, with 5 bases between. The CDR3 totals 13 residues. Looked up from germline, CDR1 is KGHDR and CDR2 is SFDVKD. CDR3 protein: CATSDLRGGELFF. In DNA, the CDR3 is TGTGCCACCAGTGATTTGAGGGGCGGGGAGCTGTTTTTT.

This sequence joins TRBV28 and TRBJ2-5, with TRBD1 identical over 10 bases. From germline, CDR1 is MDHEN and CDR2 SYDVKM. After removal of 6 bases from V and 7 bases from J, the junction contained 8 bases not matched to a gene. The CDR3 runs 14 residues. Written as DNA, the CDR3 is TGTGCCAGCAGACCCGACAGGGGGCTTGCGACCCAGTACTTC. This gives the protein CASRPDRGLATQYF.

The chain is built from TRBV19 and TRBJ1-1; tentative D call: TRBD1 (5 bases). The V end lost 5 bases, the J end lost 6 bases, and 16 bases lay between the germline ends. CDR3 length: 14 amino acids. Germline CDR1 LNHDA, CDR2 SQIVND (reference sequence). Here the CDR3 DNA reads TGTGCCAGTAGTCGCCAACAGGCCGTGTCTGAAGCTTTCTTT. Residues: CASSRQQAVSEAFF. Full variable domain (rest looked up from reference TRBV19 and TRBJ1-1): DGGITQSPKYLFRKEGQNVTLSCEQNLNHDAMYWYRQDPGQGLRLIYYSQIVNDFQKGDIAEGYSVSREKKESFPLTVTSAQKNPTAFYLCASSRQQAVSEAFFGQGTRLTVV.

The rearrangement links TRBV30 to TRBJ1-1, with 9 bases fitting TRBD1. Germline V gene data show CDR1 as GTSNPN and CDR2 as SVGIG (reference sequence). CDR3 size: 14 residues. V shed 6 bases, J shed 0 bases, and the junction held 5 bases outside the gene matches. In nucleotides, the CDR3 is TGTGCCTGCCCCGGGACAGGGATGAACACTGAAGCTTTCTTT. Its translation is CACPGTGMNTEAFF. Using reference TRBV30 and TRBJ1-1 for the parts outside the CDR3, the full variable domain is SQTIHQWPATLVQPVGSPLSLECTVEGTSNPNLYWYRQAAGRGLQLLFYSVGIGQISSEVPQNLSASRPQDRQFILSSKKLLLSDSGFYLCACPGTGMNTEAFFGQGTRLTVV.

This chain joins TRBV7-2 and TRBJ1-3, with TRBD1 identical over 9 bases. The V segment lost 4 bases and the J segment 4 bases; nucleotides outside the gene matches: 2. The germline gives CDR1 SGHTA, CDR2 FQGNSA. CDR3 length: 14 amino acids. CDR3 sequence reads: CASSSGQGGNTIYF. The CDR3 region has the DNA TGTGCCAGCAGCTCGGGACAGGGCGGAAACACCATATATTTT.

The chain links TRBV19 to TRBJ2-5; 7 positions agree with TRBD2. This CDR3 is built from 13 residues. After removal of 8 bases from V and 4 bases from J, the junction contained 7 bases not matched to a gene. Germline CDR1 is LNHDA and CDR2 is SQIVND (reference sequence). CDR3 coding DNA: TGTGCCAGTGGCCGCGGCGGGGGAGAGACCCAGTACTTC. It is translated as CASGRGGGETQYF.

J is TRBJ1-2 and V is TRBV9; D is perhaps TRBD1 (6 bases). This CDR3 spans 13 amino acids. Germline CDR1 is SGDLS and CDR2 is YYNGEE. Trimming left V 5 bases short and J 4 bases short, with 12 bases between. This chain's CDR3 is CASRPQGAYGYTF. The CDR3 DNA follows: TGTGCCAGCAGACCACAGGGAGCCTATGGCTACACCTTC.

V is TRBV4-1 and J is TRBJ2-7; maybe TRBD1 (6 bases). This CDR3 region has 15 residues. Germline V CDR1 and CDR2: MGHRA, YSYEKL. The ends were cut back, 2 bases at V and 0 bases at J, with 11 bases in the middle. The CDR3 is CASSQSLTGSYEQYF. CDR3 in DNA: TGCGCCAGCAGCCAATCCCTGACAGGCTCCTACGAGCAGTACTTC.

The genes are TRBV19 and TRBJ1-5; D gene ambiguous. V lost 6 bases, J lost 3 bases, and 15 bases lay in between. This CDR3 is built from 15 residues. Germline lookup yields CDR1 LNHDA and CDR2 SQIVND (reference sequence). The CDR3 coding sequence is TGTGCCAGTAGGAGGACTCAGCCTAACAATCAGCCCCAGCATTTT. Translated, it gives CASRRTQPNNQPQHF.

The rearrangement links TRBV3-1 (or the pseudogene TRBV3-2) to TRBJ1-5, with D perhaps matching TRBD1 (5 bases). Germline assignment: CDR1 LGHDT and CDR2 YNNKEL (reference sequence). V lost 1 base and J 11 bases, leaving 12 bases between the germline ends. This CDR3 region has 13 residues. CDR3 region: CASSQGQGVSQHF. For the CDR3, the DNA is TGTGCCAGCAGCCAAGGGCAAGGGGTATCCCAGCATTTT.

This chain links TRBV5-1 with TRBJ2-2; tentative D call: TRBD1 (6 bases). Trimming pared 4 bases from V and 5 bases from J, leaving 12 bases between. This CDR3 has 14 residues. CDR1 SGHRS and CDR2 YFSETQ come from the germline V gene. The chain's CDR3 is CASSTGHTTGELFF. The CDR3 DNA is TGCGCCAGCAGCACGGGACATACGACCGGGGAGCTGTTTTTT.

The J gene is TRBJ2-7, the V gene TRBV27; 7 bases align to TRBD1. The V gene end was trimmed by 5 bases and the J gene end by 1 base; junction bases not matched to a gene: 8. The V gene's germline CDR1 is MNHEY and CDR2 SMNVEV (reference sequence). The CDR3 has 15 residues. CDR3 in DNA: TGTGCCAGCAGTGACCCGGACAGGCGTTCCTACGAGCAGTACTTC. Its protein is CASSDPDRRSYEQYF.

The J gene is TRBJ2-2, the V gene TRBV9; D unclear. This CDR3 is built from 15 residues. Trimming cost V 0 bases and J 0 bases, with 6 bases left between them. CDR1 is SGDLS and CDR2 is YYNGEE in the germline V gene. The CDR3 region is CASSVGETNTGELFF. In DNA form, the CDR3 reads TGTGCCAGCAGCGTAGGAGAAACGAACACCGGGGAGCTGTTTTTT. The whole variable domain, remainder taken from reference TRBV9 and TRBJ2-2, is DSGVTQTPKHLITATGQRVTLRCSPRSGDLSVYWYQQSLDQGLQFLIQYYNGEERAKGNILERFSAQQFPDLHSELNLSSLELGDSALYFCASSVGETNTGELFFGEGSRLTVL.

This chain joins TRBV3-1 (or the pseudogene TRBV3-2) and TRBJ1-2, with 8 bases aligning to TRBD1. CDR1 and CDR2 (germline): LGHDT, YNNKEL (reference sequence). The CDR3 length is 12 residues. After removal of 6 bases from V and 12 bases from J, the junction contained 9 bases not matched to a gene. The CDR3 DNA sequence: TGTGCCAGCAGTGGGGGGACAGGTTTTCACACCTTC. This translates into CASSGGTGFHTF.

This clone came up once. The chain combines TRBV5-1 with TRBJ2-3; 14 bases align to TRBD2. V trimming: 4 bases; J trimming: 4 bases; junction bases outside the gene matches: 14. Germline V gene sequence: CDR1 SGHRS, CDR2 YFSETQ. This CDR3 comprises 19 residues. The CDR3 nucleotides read TGCGCCAGCAGCACCGAGGGGACTAGCGGGGGAGTGGGTCCAGATACGCAGTATTTT. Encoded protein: CASSTEGTSGGVGPDTQYF.

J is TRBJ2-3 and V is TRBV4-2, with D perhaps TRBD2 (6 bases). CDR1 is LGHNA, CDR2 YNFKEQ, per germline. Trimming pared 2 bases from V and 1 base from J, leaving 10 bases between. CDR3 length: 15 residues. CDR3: CASSQRDLRTDTQYF. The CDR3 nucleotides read TGTGCCAGCAGCCAACGGGACTTACGCACAGATACGCAGTATTTT.

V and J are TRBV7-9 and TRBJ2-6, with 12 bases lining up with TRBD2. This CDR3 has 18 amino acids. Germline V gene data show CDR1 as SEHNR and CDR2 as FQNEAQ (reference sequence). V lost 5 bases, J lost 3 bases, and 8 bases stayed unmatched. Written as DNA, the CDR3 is TGTGCCAGCAGCCCTCCTAGCGGGGGGGCGAGTGGGGCCAACGTCCTGACTTTC. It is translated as CASSPPSGGASGANVLTF. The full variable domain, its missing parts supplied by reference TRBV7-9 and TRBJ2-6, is DTGVSQNPRHKITKRGQNVTFRCDPISEHNRLYWYRQTLGQGPEFLTYFQNEAQLEKSRLLSDRFSAERPKGSFSTLEIQRTEQGDSAMYLCASSPPSGGASGANVLTFGAGSRLTVL.

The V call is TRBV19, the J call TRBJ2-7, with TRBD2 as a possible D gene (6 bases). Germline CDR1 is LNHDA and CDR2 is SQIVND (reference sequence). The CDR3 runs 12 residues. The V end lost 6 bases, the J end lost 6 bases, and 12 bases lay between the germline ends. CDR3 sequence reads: CASRGQGGEQYF. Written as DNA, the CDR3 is TGTGCCAGTAGGGGGCAGGGAGGCGAGCAGTACTTC.

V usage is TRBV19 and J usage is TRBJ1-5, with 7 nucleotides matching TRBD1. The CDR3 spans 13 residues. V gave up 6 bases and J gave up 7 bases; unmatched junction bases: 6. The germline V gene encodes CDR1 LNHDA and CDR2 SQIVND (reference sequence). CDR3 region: CASRRDSAQPQHF. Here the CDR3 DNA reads TGTGCCAGTAGGAGGGACAGCGCGCAGCCCCAGCATTTT. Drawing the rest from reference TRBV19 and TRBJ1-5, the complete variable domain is DGGITQSPKYLFRKEGQNVTLSCEQNLNHDAMYWYRQDPGQGLRLIYYSQIVNDFQKGDIAEGYSVSREKKESFPLTVTSAQKNPTAFYLCASRRDSAQPQHFGDGTRLSIL.

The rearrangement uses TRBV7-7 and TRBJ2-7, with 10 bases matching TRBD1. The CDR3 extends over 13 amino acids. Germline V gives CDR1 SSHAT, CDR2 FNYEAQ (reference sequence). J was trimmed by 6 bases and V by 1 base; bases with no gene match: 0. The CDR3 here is CASSLGTGGEQYF. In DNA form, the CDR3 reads TGTGCCAGCAGCTTAGGGACAGGGGGCGAGCAGTACTTC.

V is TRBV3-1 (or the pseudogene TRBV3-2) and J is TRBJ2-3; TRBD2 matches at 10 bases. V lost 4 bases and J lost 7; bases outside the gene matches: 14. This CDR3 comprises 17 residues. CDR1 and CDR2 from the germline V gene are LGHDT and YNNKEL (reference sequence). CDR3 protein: CASSPEGSGGVGNTQYF. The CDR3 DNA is TGTGCCAGCAGCCCAGAGGGAAGCGGGGGGGTGGGCAATACGCAGTATTTT.

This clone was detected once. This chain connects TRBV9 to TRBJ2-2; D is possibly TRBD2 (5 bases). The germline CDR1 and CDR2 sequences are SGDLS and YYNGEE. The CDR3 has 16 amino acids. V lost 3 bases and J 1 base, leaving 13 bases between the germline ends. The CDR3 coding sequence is TGTGCCAGCAGCGCTACCCTAGGAGGGAACACCGGGGAGCTGTTTTTT. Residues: CASSATLGGNTGELFF.

CDR3: CASSYSGGQQLYEQYF. Here the CDR3 DNA reads TGTGCCAGCAGCTATTCAGGGGGGCAACAGCTCTACGAGCAGTACTTC. The rearrangement joins TRBV5-6 to TRBJ2-7, with a possible D match to TRBD1 (7 bases). The germline gives CDR1 SGHDT, CDR2 YYEEEE. This CDR3 is 16 amino acids long. With 3 bases removed from V and 3 bases from J, the gap between germline ends came to 19 bases.

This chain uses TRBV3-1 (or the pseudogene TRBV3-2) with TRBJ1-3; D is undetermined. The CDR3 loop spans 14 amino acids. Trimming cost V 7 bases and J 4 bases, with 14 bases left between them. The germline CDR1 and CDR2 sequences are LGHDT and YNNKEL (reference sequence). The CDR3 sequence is CASTDTNTGNTIYF. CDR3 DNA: TGTGCCAGCACAGACACCAATACGGGAAACACCATATATTTT.

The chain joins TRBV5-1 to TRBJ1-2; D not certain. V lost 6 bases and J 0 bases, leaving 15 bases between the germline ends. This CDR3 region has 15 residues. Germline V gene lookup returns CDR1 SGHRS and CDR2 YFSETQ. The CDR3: CASTPGGPTNYGYTF. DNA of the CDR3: TGCGCCAGCACTCCAGGAGGACCAACTAACTATGGCTACACCTTC.